This TCR beta chain was sequenced during a study of Ad26.COV2.S vaccination and SARS-CoV-2 variants. Study results and limitations: Assessments of TCR breadth and depth may have underestimated the total T cell responses. Vaccine recipients showed a spike-specific TCR breadth that was higher than in placebo recipients.

The protocol was immunoSEQ multiplex PCR, while the TCRdb copy is restricted to in-frame clones and leaves out a portion. The table has approximately 400,000 clones, approximately 85% seen once. The treatment here: 19 received Ad26.COV2.S at low or high dose, single or two shots; 5 received placebo; per-sample allocation not given. The investigators took samples on day 63 after the first vaccine or placebo injection. Turning to this clone: What it binds is unknown.

The J segment lost 5 bases and the V segment lost 6 bases, leaving 10 bases of the junction unmatched. Germline-derived CDR1 and CDR2 are LNHDA and SQIVND (reference sequence). This CDR3 has 15 residues. This TCR came from a person aged 18-65 years who received the Ad26.COV2.S COVID-19 vaccine or a placebo. The chain couples TRBV19 to TRBJ1-5, with 7 bases aligning to TRBD1. This specimen consisted of peripheral blood, obtained in a trial of Ad26.COV2.S vaccine versus placebo. The CDR3 spells CASSPQGDRYQPQHF. The CDR3 DNA is TGTGCCAGTAGCCCTCAGGGGGACCGGTATCAGCCCCAGCATTTT.